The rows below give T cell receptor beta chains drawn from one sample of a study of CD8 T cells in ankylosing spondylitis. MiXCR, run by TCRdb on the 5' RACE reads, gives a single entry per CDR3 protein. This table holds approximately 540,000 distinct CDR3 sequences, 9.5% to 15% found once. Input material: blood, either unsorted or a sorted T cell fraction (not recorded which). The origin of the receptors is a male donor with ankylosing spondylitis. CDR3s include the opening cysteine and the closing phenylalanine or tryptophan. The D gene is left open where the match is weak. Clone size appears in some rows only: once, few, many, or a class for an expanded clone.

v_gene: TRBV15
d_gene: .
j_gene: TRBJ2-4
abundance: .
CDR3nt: TGTGCCACCTCTGGGGGGCTAAACATTCAGTACTTC
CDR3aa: CATSGGLNIQYF

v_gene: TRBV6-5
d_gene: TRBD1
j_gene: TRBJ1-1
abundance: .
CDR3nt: TGTGCCAGCAGTTATTGGACAGGGTTGGACACTGAAGCTTTCTTT
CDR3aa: CASSYWTGLDTEAFF

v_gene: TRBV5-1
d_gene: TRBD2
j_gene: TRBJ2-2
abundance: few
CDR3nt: TGCGCCAGCAGCTTGGCACTAGCGGTCCGAGGGACCGGGGAGCTGTTTTTT
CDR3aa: CASSLALAVRGTGELFF

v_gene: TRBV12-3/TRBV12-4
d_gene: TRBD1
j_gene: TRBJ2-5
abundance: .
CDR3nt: TGTGCCAGCAGAAAGACAGGGGGTAAGGAGACCCAGTACTTC
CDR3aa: CASRKTGGKETQYF

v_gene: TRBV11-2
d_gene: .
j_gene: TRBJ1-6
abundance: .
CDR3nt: TGTGCCAGCAGCAACGCGTATGGGGTTTACACTAATTCACCCCTCCACTTT
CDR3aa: CASSNAYGVYTNSPLHF

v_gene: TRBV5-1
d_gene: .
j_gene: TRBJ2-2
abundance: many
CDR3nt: TGCGCCAGCAGCTTGGCCAACGGGGGCAGCACCGGGGAGCTGTTTTTT
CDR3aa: CASSLANGGSTGELFF

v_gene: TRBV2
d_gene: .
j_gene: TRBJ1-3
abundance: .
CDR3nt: TGTACCAGCAGTTTAAGGCGGCGGGGGCACTCTGGAAACACCATATATTTT
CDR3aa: CTSSLRRRGHSGNTIYF

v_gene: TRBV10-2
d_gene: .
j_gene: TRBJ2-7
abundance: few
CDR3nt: TGCGCCAGCAGTGTAAGGGACCCCAACTACGAGCAGTACTTC
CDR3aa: CASSVRDPNYEQYF

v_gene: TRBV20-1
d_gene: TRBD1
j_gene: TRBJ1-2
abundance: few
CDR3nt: TGCAGTGCTTCACCGTCGGGACAGTTAAACTATGGCTACACCTTC
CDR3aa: CSASPSGQLNYGYTF

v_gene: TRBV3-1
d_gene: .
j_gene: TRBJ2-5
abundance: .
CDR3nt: TGTGCCAGCAGCCAAGGGGACGTGATCGGGGAGACCCAGTACTTC
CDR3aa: CASSQGDVIGETQYF

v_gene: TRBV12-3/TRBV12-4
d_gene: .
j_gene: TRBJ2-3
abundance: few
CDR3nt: TGTGCCAGCAGTTTCAGGCAGGTCTCGGATACGCAGTATTTT
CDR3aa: CASSFRQVSDTQYF

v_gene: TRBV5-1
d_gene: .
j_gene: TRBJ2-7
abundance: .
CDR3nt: TGCGCCAGCAGCTTGGAAATGGCGTCCTACGAGCAGTACTTC
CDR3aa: CASSLEMASYEQYF

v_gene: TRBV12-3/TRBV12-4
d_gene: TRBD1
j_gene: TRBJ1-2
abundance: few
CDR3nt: TGTGCCAGTACAGGGGGCAGTGGCTACACCTTC
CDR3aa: CASTGGSGYTF

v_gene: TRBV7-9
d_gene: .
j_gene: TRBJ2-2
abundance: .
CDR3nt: TGTGCCAGCAGCTTAGCTTGGGGACGGGCTGACACCGGGGAGCTGTTTTTT
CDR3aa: CASSLAWGRADTGELFF

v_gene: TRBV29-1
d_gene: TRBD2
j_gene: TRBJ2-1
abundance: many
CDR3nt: TGCAGCGTACCCCGGACTAGCGCCTACAATGAGCAGTTCTTC
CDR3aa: CSVPRTSAYNEQFF

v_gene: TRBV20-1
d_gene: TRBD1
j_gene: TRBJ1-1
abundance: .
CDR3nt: TGCAGTGCTAGCTCTACAGGGGGCGAGACTGAAGCTTTCTTT
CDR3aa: CSASSTGGETEAFF

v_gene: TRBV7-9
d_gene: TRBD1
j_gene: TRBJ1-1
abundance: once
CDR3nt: TGTGCCAGCAGCCCAGGGACAGGAGGGACCACTGAAGCTTTCTTT
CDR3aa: CASSPGTGGTTEAFF

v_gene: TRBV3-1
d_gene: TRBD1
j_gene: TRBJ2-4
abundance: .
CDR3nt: TGTGCCAGCAGCCTGCGGACAGGGTCCAAAAACATTCAGTACTTC
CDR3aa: CASSLRTGSKNIQYF

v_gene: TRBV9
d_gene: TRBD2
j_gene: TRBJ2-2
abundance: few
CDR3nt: TGTGCCAGCAGCTGGACTAGCGGGGCCACCGGGGAGCTGTTTTTT
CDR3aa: CASSWTSGATGELFF

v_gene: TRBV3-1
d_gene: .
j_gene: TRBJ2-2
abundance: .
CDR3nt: TGTGCCAGCAGCCAACCAATAGCGAACACCGGGGAGCTGTTTTTT
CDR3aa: CASSQPIANTGELFF

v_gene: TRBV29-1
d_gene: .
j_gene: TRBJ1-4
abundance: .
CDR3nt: TGCAGCGTTGAAGATCTGGATAAGGAAAAACTGTTTTTT
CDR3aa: CSVEDLDKEKLFF

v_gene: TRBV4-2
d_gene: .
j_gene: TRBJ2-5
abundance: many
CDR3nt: TGTGCCAGCAGCCAAGGACAGGAAGAGACCCAGTACTTC
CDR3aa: CASSQGQEETQYF

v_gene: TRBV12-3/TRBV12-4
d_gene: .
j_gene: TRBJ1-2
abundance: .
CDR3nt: TGTGCCAGCAGTTTTCAGGGCGGCTACACCTTC
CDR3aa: CASSFQGGYTF

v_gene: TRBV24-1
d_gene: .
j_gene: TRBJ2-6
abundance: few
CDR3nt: TGTGCCACCAGTGCCCTGGACAGCAAAGACTCTGGGGCCAACGTCCTGACTTTC
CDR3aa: CATSALDSKDSGANVLTF

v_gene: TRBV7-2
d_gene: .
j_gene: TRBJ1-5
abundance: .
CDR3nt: TGTGCCAGCAGCTTAGAGGGAGCCCGCGGAGTGTCCCAGCATTTT
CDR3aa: CASSLEGARGVSQHF

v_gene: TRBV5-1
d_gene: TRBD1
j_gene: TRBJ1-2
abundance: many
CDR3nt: TGCGCCAGCAGCCCGACCGGGACAGGGCGAAGGGATGGCTACACCTTC
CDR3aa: CASSPTGTGRRDGYTF